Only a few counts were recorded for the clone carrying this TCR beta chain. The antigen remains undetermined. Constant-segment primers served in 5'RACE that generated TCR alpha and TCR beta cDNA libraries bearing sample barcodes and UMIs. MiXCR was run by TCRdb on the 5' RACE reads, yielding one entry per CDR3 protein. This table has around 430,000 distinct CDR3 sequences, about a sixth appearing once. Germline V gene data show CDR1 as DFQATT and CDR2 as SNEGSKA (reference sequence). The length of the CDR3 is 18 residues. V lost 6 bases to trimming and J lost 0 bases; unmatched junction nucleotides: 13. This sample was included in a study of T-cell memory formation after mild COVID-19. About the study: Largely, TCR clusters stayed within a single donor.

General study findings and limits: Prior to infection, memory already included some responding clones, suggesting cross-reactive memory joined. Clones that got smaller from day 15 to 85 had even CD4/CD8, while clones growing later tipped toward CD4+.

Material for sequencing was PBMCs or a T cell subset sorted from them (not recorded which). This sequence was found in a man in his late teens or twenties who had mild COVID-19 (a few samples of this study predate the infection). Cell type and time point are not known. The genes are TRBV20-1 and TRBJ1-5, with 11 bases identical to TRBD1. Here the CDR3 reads CSAPTGQGVHYSNQPQHF. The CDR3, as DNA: TGCAGTGCCCCTACGGGACAGGGGGTTCATTATAGCAATCAGCCCCAGCATTTT.